The 5 T cell receptor beta chains below were found in one sample sequenced in a study of OX40 agonist ivuxolimab in advanced cancers. Clones were sequenced by immunoSEQ multiplex PCR, and TCRdb holds only the in-frame ones, with some missing. This sample yields over 55,000 clones, of which 91% are seen a single time; 3.5% to 4% belongs to the top ten. The source was CD4+ or CD8+ T cells sorted from blood, collected in a trial of the OX40 agonist ivuxolimab. The receptors stem from an adult with an advanced solid tumor such as melanoma, head and neck, liver or kidney cancer.

The chain employs TRBV5-1 and TRBJ1-1; tentative D call: TRBD1 (6 bases). Looked up from germline, CDR1 is SGHRS and CDR2 is YFSETQ. The CDR3 covers 14 residues. The V and J ends lost 3 bases and 4 bases respectively, with 13 bases between them. The CDR3 DNA is TGCGCCAGCAGCTGGACCGGGACAACCACTGAAGCTTTCTTT. This gives the protein CASSWTGTTTEAFF.

This clone came up once. This chain links TRBV2 with TRBJ2-7, with 7 bases matching TRBD1. Germline loops: CDR1 SNHLY, CDR2 FYNNEI. V shed 5 bases, J shed 4 bases, and the junction held 8 bases outside the gene matches. The CDR3 is 14 amino acids. DNA of the CDR3: TGTGCCAGCAGTAACCGACAGGGTCCGTACGAGCAGTACTTC. Translated, it gives CASSNRQGPYEQYF.

The rearrangement links TRBV28 to TRBJ2-1; a possible D gene is TRBD2 (5 bases). Germline CDR1 MDHEN, CDR2 SYDVKM. The CDR3 is 15 residues long. Trimming stripped 4 bases from V and 6 bases from J, with 16 bases between. CDR3 sequence (DNA): TGTGCCAGCAGTTACGTTTGGGGAGCTGGCAATGAGCAGTTCTTC. Residues: CASSYVWGAGNEQFF.

The gene calls are TRBV4-3 and TRBJ2-1, with 16 bases lining up with TRBD2. This CDR3 comprises 18 residues. The trim removed 8 bases at V and 1 base at J, leaving 8 bases unmatched. Germline V gene lookup returns CDR1 LGHNA and CDR2 YSLEER. Here the CDR3 reads CASSSGTSGRASYNEQFF. The CDR3 bases are TGCGCCAGCTCCTCGGGGACTAGCGGGAGGGCTTCCTACAATGAGCAGTTCTTC.

The CDR3 nucleotides are TGCAGCGTTGCTCCCCCCCCCACGGGACTAGCGGGAGTGGATACGCAGTATTTT. It specifies CSVAPPPTGLAGVDTQYF. The J gene is TRBJ2-3, the V gene TRBV29-1; TRBD2 matches at 14 bases. This CDR3 is built from 18 residues. The V gene end was trimmed by 4 bases and the J gene end by 6 bases; junction bases not matched to a gene: 15. Per germline, CDR1 SQVTM and CDR2 ANQGSEA.